This TCR beta chain was found in a study of CD8+ T cells in alopecia areata. General observations from the study: An increase in clonality over normal scalp was evident in lesional scalp, especially alopecia totalis/universalis.

On this clone: Its target is unknown.

The authors extracted RNA and reverse transcribed it into cDNA as the sequencing template. Some clones are missing from TCRdb's copy, which holds only in-frame ones; the method was immunoSEQ multiplex PCR. Seen here are around 35,000 clones, less than 55% observed once, and the top ten hold under 2%. This CDR3 is 13 amino acids long. The V end lost 5 bases, the J end lost 5 bases, and 12 bases lay between the germline ends. Germline V gene sequence: CDR1 SGHVS, CDR2 FQNEAQ. In a handful of patients, CD4+ T cells were split by CD25+CD127- sorting. Peripheral blood and lesional scalp punch biopsies were taken from alopecia areata patients. Sorting of CD4+ and CD8+ T cells was performed on PBMCs.

V gene TRBV7-8 combines with J gene TRBJ2-5; the D gene could be TRBD1 or TRBD2 (5 bases each). Sequenced: CD4+ Tregs sorted from blood. This TCR was recovered from a human donor with alopecia areata. DNA of the CDR3: TGTGCCAGCAGCCCCTATTGGGGGGAGACCCAGTACTTC. Translating gives CASSPYWGETQYF.